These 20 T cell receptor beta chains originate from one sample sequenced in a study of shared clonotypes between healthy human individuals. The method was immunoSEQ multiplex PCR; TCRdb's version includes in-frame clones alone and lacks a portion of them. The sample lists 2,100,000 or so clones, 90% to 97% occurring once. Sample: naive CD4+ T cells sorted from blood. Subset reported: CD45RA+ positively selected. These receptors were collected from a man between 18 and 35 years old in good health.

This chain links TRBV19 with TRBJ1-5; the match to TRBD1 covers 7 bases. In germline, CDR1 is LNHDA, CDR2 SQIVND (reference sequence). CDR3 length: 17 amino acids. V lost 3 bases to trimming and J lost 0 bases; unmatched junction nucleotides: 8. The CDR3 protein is CASSIRNRGNSNQPQHF. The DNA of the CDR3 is TGTGCCAGTAGTATTAGGAACAGGGGTAATAGCAATCAGCCCCAGCATTTT.

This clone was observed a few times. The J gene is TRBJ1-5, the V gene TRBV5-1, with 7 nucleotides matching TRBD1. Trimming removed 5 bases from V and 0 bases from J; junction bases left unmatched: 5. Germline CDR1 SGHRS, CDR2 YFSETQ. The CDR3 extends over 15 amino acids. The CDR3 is CASRRDRDSNQPQHF. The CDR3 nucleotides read TGCGCCAGCAGACGGGACAGAGATAGCAATCAGCCCCAGCATTTT.

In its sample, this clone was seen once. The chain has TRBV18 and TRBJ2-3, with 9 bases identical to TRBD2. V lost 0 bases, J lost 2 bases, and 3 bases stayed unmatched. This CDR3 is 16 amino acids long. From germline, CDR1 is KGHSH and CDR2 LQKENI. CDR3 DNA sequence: TGTGCCAGCTCACCACCTCTAGCGGGGTTCACAGATACGCAGTATTTT. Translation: CASSPPLAGFTDTQYF.

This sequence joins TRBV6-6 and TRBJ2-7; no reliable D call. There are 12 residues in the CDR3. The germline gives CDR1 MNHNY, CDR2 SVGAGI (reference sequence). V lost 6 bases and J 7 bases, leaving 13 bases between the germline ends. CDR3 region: CASSRILGEQYF. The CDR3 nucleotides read TGTGCCAGCAGCAGGATTCTAGGTGAGCAGTACTTC.

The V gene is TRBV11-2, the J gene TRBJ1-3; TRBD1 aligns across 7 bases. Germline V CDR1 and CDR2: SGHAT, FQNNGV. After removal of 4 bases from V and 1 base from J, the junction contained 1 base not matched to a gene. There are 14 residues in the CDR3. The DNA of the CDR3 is TGTGCCAGCAGCTGGGGACAGTCTGGAAACACCATATATTTT. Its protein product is CASSWGQSGNTIYF.

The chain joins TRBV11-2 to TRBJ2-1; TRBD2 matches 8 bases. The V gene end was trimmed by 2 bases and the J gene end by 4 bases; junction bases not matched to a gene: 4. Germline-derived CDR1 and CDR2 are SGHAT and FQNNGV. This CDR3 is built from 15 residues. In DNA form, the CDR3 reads TGTGCCAGCAGCTTAACGGGGGGGCGTTACAATGAGCAGTTCTTC. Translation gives CASSLTGGRYNEQFF.

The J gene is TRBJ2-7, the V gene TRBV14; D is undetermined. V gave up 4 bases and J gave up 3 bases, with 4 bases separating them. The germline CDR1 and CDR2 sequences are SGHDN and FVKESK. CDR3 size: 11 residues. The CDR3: CASSPRYEQYF. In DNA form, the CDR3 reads TGTGCCAGCAGCCCCCGCTACGAGCAGTACTTC.

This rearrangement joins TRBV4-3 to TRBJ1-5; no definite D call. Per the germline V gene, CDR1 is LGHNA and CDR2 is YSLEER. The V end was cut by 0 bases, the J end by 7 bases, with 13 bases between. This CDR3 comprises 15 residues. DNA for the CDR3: TGCGCCAGCAGCCAAGATGTTACGGCAGGCCAGCCCCAGCATTTT. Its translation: CASSQDVTAGQPQHF.

The chain's CDR3 is CASSLDLAGSGETQYF. The CDR3 DNA is TGCGCCAGCAGCTTGGATCTAGCGGGCTCCGGGGAGACCCAGTACTTC. The chain recombines TRBV5-1 with TRBJ2-5; 8 bases are shared with TRBD2. Germline V gene data show CDR1 as SGHRS and CDR2 as YFSETQ. The CDR3 sequence is 16 residues long. V shed 0 bases and J 5 bases; nucleotides not matched to a gene: 9.

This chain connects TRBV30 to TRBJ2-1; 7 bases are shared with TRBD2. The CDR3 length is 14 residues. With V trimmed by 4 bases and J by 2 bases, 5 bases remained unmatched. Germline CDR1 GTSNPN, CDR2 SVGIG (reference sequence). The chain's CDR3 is CAWNGGRAYNEQFF. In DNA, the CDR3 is TGTGCCTGGAACGGAGGGAGGGCCTACAATGAGCAGTTCTTC.

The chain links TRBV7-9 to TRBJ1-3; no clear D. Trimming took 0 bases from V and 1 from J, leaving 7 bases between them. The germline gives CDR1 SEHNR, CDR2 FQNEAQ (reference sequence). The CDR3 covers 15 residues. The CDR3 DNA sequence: TGTGCCAGCAGCTTAGCCGGAGCATCTGGAAACACCATATATTTT. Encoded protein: CASSLAGASGNTIYF.

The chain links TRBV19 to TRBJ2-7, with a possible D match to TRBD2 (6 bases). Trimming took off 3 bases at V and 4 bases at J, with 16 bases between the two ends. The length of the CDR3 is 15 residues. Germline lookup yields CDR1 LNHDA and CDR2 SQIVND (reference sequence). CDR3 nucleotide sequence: TGTGCCAGTAGTATCGAGGGCGGGACCTTGTACGAGCAGTACTTC. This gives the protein CASSIEGGTLYEQYF.

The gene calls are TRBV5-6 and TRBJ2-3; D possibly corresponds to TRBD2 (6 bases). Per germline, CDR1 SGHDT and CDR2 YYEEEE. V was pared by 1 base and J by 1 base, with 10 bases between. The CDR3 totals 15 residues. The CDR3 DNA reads TGTGCCAGCAGCTTGACTCGCGGGGGCACAGATACGCAGTATTTT. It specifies CASSLTRGGTDTQYF.

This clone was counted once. Written as DNA, the CDR3 is TGTGCCAGCAGTTACTCGAACGGGGGCGAAGGCGAGCAGTACTTC. It is translated as CASSYSNGGEGEQYF. The genes are TRBV6-5 and TRBJ2-7; D is perhaps TRBD1 or TRBD2 (6 bases each). The CDR3 consists of 15 residues. CDR1 and CDR2 (germline): MNHEY, SVGAGI. Deletions cut 0 bases from V and 6 bases from J, with 15 bases between.

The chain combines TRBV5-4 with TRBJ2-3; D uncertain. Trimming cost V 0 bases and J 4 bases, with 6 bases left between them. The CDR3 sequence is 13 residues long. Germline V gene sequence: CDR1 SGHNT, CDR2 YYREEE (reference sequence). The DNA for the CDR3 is TGTGCCAGCAGCTTGGAAAGGGCAGATACGCAGTATTTT. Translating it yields CASSLERADTQYF. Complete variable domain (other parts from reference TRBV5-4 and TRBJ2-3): ETGVTQSPTHLIKTRGQQVTLRCSSQSGHNTVSWYQQALGQGPQFIFQYYREEENGRGNFPPRFSGLQFPNYSSELNVNALELDDSALYLCASSLERADTQYFGPGTRLTVL.

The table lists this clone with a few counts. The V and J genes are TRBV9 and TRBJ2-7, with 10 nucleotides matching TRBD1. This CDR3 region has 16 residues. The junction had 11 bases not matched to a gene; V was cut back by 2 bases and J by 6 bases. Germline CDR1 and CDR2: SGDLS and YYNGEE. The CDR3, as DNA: TGTGCCAGCAGCGTGAGCCCCGGGACAGGGGAGGGCGAGCAGTACTTC. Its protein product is CASSVSPGTGEGEQYF.

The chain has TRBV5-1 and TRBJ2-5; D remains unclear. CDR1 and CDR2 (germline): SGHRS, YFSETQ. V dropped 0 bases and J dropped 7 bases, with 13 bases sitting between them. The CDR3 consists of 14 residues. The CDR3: CASSLAQALGTQYF. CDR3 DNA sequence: TGCGCCAGCAGCTTGGCCCAGGCTCTAGGGACCCAGTACTTC.

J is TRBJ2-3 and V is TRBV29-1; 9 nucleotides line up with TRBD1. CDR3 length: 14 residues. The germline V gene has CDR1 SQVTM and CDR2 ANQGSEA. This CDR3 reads CSGRSGQGADTQYF. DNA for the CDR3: TGCAGTGGTAGATCGGGACAGGGAGCAGATACGCAGTATTTT.

CDR3 region: CASSRLQGENIQYF. The CDR3 DNA reads as TGCGCCAGCAGCCGATTACAGGGTGAAAACATTCAGTACTTC. This chain uses TRBV4-1 with TRBJ2-4, with D possibly matching TRBD1 (6 bases). Trimming cost V 4 bases and J 5 bases, with 12 bases left between them. This CDR3 has 14 amino acids. Looked up from germline, CDR1 is MGHRA and CDR2 is YSYEKL.

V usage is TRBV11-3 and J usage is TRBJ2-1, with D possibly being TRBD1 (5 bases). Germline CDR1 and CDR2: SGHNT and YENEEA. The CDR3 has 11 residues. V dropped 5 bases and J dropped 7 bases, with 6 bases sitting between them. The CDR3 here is CASSTGNEQFF. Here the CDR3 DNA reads TGTGCCAGCAGCACAGGTAATGAGCAGTTCTTC.